The next 8 T cell receptor beta chains were all read from a single sample in a study of CD8+ T cells in alopecia areata. Indicated treatment: oral pan-JAK inhibitor, 5-10 mg twice daily. RNA, once extracted, was reverse transcribed into cDNA for use as the sequencing template. Measured with immunoSEQ multiplex PCR; TCRdb has only the in-frame clones, and not every one. The sample has 100,000 to 130,000 clones, roughly 84% seen once. This sample comprised CD8+ T cells sorted from blood, obtained at week 24, from a patient treated with tofacitinib. The receptors originated from a human donor with alopecia areata.

The chain combines TRBV5-4 with TRBJ2-3; 10 positions agree with TRBD2. There are 19 residues in the CDR3. Per germline, CDR1 SGHNT and CDR2 YYREEE (reference sequence). Germline trimming cut 4 bases from V and 0 bases from J; bases unmatched to any gene: 14. As DNA, the CDR3 is TGTGCCAGCAGCCTGGGTTTAGCGGGGGGCGCTCCTAGCACAGATACGCAGTATTTT. This translates into CASSLGLAGGAPSTDTQYF.

The chain joins TRBV21-1 to TRBJ2-1; the table calls TRBD2, which could not be checked here. TRBV21-1 is a listed pseudogene. There are 16 residues in the CDR3. CDR3 amino acids: CASSPMEQSSYNEQFF. Here the CDR3 DNA reads TGTGCCAGCAGCCCAATGGAGCAGAGCTCCTACAATGAGCAGTTCTTC.

This chain joins TRBV2 and TRBJ1-2, with D possibly matching TRBD1 (6 bases). The CDR3 spans 14 residues. CDR1 is SNHLY and CDR2 is FYNNEI in the germline V gene. V was pared by 2 bases and J by 3 bases, with 10 bases between. The CDR3 protein is CASSENREDYGYTF. In DNA, the CDR3 is TGTGCCAGCAGTGAAAACAGGGAGGACTATGGCTACACCTTC. The entire variable domain, with the rest obtained from reference TRBV2 and TRBJ1-2, is as follows: EPEVTQTPSHQVTQMGQEVILRCVPISNHLYFYWYRQILGQKVEFLVSFYNNEISEKSEIFDDQFSVERPDGSNFTLKIRSTKLEDSAMYFCASSENREDYGYTFGSGTRLTVV.

This clone was detected only once. The V and J genes are TRBV7-2 and TRBJ2-5, with 7 bases lining up with TRBD1. V was pared by 1 base and J by 2 bases, with 4 bases of the junction left unmatched. Per the germline V gene, CDR1 is SGHTA and CDR2 is FQGNSA. This CDR3 spans 15 amino acids. The CDR3 here is CASSLGDSGQETQYF. DNA for the CDR3: TGTGCCAGCAGCTTAGGGGACAGCGGACAAGAGACCCAGTACTTC.

V usage is TRBV30 and J usage is TRBJ2-2, with a possible D match to TRBD1 (6 bases). Germline CDR1 and CDR2: GTSNPN and SVGIG (reference sequence). The CDR3 totals 17 residues. Trimming pared 1 base from V and 4 bases from J, leaving 19 bases between. In nucleotides, the CDR3 is TGTGCCTGGAGTGCCCTCCGGGGTGGGGGCCTCACCGGGGAGCTGTTTTTT. Translated, it gives CAWSALRGGGLTGELFF.

This chain joins TRBV29-1 and TRBJ1-5, with unresolved D. The CDR3 covers 13 residues. V lost 1 base, J lost 6 bases, and 10 bases lay in between. Germline V CDR1 and CDR2: SQVTM, ANQGSEA. The CDR3 sequence is CSVEGKGGQPQHF. Written as DNA, the CDR3 is TGCAGCGTTGAAGGAAAGGGCGGTCAGCCCCAGCATTTT.

This sequence joins TRBV10-3 and TRBJ1-1, with D hard to call. This CDR3 has 13 residues. V lost 2 bases and J 1 base, leaving 5 bases between the germline ends. Germline CDR1 ENHRY, CDR2 SYGVKD. The CDR3 spells CAISETPNTEAFF. The CDR3 DNA reads as TGTGCCATCAGTGAGACACCGAACACTGAAGCTTTCTTT.

In nucleotides, the CDR3 is TGTGCCAGCAGTAGGGGGACAGGGGGATACCATGGCTACACCTTC. Its translation: CASSRGTGGYHGYTF. The chain employs TRBV27 and TRBJ1-2; TRBD1 matches at 11 bases. In germline, CDR1 is MNHEY, CDR2 SMNVEV (reference sequence). The CDR3 runs to 15 residues. Unmatched junction bases numbered 8, after V lost 5 bases and J lost 6 bases.